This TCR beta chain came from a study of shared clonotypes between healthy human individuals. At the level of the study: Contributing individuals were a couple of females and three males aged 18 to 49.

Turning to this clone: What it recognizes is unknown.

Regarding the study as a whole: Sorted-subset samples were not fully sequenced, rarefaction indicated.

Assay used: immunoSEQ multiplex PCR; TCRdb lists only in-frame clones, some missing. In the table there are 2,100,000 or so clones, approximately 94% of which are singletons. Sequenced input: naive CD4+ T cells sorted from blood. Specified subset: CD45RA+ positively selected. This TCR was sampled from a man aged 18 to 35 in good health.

The CDR3 spells CASNSYLSGLGVSYEQYF. The CDR3 bases are TGCGCCAGCAACAGTTACCTTTCGGGACTAGGGGTCTCCTACGAGCAGTACTTC. The gene calls are TRBV5-1 and TRBJ2-7; 8 nucleotides agree with TRBD2. Losses at the gene ends were 6 bases for V and 0 bases for J; bases not matched to a gene: 17. Germline V lookup: CDR1 SGHRS, CDR2 YFSETQ. The CDR3 contains 18 residues.